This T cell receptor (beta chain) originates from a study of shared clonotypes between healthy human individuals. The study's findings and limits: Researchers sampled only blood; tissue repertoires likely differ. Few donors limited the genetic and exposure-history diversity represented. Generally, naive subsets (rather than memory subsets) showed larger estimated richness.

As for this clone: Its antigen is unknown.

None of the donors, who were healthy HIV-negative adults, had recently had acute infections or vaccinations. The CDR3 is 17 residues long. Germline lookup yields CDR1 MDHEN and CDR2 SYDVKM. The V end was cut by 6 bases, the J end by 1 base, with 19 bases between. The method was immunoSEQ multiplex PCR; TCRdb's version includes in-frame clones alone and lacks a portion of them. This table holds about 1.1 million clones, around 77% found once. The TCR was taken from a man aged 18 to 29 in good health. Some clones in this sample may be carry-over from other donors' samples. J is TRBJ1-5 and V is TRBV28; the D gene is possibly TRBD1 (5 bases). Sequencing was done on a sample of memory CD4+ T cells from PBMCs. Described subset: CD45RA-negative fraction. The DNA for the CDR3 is TGTGCCAGCAGCAGTGGGGGGGGTGGATGGAGCAATCAGCCCCAGCATTTT. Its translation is CASSSGGGGWSNQPQHF.